The 7 T cell receptor beta chains below were found in one sample sequenced in a study of blood T cell repertoires in COVID-19. TCRdb's table, derived via immunoSEQ multiplex PCR, lists solely in-frame clones and lacks some. The sample includes about 76,000 clones, more than 75% of them seen just once. Sequenced: peripheral blood. The receptors stem from a man aged 60-69 years with COVID-19, enrolled during active disease.

The rearrangement links TRBV2 to TRBJ2-5, with TRBD2 matching over 9 bases. CDR3 size: 14 residues. CDR1 and CDR2 from the germline V gene are SNHLY and FYNNEI. The ends lost 6 bases at V and 4 bases at J; junction bases unmatched: 6. CDR3 nucleotides: TGTGCCAGCAGCAGGGGTAGCGGGGGAGAGACCCAGTACTTC. Amino acids: CASSRGSGGETQYF.

V usage is TRBV7-9 and J usage is TRBJ1-3, with 10 bases lining up with TRBD1. The CDR3 runs 16 residues. J gave up 3 bases and V 5 bases, and 7 bases lay outside the gene matches. Germline lookup yields CDR1 SEHNR and CDR2 FQNEAQ (reference sequence). The CDR3 region is CASSDDRGRNGNTIYF. In DNA, the CDR3 is TGTGCCAGCAGCGACGACAGGGGGCGAAATGGAAACACCATATATTTT.

This clone was seen just once. This chain joins TRBV19 and TRBJ1-5, with D possibly being TRBD1 (5 bases). Trimming left V 3 bases short and J 6 bases short, with 15 bases between. This CDR3 has 15 amino acids. The germline V gene has CDR1 LNHDA and CDR2 SQIVND (reference sequence). The CDR3 bases are TGTGCCAGTAGTATGAGTTGGGGGGAGGGTCAGCCCCAGCATTTT. This codes for CASSMSWGEGQPQHF. Drawing the rest from reference TRBV19 and TRBJ1-5, the complete variable domain is DGGITQSPKYLFRKEGQNVTLSCEQNLNHDAMYWYRQDPGQGLRLIYYSQIVNDFQKGDIAEGYSVSREKKESFPLTVTSAQKNPTAFYLCASSMSWGEGQPQHFGDGTRLSIL.

This sequence joins TRBV4-2 and TRBJ2-2; 9 nucleotides agree with TRBD2. The CDR3 sequence is 16 residues long. The V segment lost 0 bases and the J segment 3 bases; nucleotides outside the gene matches: 2. Germline V gene sequence: CDR1 LGHNA, CDR2 YNFKEQ. The chain's CDR3 is CASSQERGGDTGELFF. Here the CDR3 DNA reads TGTGCCAGCAGCCAAGAACGCGGGGGGGACACCGGGGAGCTGTTTTTT.

CDR3 residues: CASRRQGANTGELFF. CDR3 DNA sequence: TGTGCCAGCAGAAGACAGGGCGCGAACACCGGGGAGCTGTTTTTT. The V and J genes are TRBV6-5 and TRBJ2-2; the match to TRBD1 covers 7 bases. Germline CDR1 and CDR2: MNHEY and SVGAGI. The ends lost 6 bases at V and 0 bases at J; junction bases unmatched: 4. The CDR3 has 15 amino acids.

This clone was detected only a few times. The rearrangement uses TRBV30 and TRBJ1-1; D possibly corresponds to TRBD1 (5 bases). This CDR3 comprises 13 residues. In germline, CDR1 is GTSNPN, CDR2 SVGIG (reference sequence). Trimming removed 3 bases from V and 8 bases from J, with 16 bases in between. CDR3 residues: CAWSPQSQGEAFF. In DNA form, the CDR3 reads TGTGCCTGGAGCCCCCAAAGTCAGGGAGAAGCTTTCTTT.

This clone was seen only a few times. The chain uses TRBV3-1 (or the pseudogene TRBV3-2) and TRBJ1-2; a weak D match, TRBD1 (6 bases). This CDR3 is built from 15 residues. Germline CDR1 LGHDT, CDR2 YNNKEL (reference sequence). The V gene lost 3 bases and the J gene lost 4 bases, with 15 bases spanning the gap. The CDR3 DNA follows: TGTGCCAGCAGCCATGGCACAGGGAGAGCCTATGGCTACACCTTC. Translated: CASSHGTGRAYGYTF.